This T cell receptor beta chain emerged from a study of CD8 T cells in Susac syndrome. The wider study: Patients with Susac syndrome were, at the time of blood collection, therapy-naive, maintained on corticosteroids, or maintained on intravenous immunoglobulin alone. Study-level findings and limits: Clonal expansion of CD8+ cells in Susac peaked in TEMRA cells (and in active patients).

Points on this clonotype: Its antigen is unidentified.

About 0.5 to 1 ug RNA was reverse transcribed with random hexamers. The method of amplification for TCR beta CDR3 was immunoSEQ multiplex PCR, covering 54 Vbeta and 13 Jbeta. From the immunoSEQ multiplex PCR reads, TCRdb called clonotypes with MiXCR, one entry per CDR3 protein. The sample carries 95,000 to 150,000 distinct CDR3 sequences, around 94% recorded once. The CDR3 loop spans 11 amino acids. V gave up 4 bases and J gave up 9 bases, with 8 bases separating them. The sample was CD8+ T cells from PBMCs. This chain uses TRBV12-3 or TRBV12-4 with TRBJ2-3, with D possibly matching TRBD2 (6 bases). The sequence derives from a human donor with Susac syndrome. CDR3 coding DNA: TGTGCCAGCAGTTGGGAGGCAACGCAGTATTTT. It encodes CASSWEATQYF.